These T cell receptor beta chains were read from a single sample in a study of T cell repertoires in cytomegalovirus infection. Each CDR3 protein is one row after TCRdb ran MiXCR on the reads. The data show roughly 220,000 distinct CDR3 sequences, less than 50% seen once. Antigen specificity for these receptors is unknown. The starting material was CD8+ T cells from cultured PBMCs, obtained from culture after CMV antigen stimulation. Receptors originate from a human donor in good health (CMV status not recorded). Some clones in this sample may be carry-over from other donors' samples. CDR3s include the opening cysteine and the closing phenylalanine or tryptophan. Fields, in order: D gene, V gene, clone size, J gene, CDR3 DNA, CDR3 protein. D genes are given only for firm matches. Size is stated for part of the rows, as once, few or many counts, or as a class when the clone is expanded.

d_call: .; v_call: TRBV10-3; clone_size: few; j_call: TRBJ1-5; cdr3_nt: TGTGCCATCAGTGATGTAGGCGGGCATGGCAATCAGCCCCAGCATTTT; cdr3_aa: CAISDVGGHGNQPQHF
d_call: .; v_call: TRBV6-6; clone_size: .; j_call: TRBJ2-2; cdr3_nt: TGTGCCAGCAGCAGCTACGTGGGGGGCGCAACCGGGGAGCTGTTTTTT; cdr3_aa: CASSSYVGGATGELFF
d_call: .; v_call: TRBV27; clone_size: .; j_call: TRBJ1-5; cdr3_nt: TGTGCCAGCAGTTTTCGGGGGAGGAGCAATCAGCCCCAGCATTTT; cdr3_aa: CASSFRGRSNQPQHF
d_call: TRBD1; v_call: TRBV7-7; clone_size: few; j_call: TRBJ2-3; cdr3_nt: TGTGCCAGCAGCTTAGTAGGACAGGGGTCCTCGACAGATACGCAGTATTTT; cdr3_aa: CASSLVGQGSSTDTQYF
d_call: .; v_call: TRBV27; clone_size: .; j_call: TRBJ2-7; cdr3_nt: TGTGCCAGCAGTCCTCAGGGAGTAGCCGGGTCCTACGAGCAGTACTTC; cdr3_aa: CASSPQGVAGSYEQYF
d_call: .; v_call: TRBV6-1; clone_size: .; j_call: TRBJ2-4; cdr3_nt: TGTGCCAGCACGACTAGAGGGACCAAAAACATTCAGTACTTC; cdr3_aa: CASTTRGTKNIQYF
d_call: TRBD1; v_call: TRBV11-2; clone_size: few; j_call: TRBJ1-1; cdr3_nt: TGTGCCAGCAGCACCTGGGGACAGGCAAACGAAGCTTTCTTT; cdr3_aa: CASSTWGQANEAFF
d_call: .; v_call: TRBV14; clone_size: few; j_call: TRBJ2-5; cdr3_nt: TGTGCCAGCAGCCCTGGGACAAGGGATGCGGAGACCCAGTACTTC; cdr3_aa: CASSPGTRDAETQYF
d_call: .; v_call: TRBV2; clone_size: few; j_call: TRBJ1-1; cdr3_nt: TGTGCCAGCAGTCGAGTTGGAAACACTGAAGCTTTCTTT; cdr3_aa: CASSRVGNTEAFF
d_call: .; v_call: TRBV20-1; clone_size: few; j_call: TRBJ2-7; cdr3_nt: TGCAGTGCTAGTAACGGAGGACGGTCCTACGAGCAGTACTTC; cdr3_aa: CSASNGGRSYEQYF
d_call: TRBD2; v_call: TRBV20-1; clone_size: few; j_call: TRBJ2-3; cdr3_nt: TGCAGTGCTAGAGTGGGAAGCGGGGGGCCGGATACGCAGTATTTT; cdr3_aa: CSARVGSGGPDTQYF
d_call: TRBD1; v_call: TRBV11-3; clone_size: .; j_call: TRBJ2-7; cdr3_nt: TGTGCCAGCAGCTTATTAGGGACAGGGGAGTACGAGCAGTACTTC; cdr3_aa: CASSLLGTGEYEQYF
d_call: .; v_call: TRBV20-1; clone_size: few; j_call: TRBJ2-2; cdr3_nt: TGCAGTGCAAGGAGGGGCCGGGGCACCGGGGAGCTGTTTTTT; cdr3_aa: CSARRGRGTGELFF
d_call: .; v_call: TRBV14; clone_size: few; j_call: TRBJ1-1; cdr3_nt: TGTGCCAGCAGCCAGACTTTTAACACTGAAGCTTTCTTT; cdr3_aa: CASSQTFNTEAFF